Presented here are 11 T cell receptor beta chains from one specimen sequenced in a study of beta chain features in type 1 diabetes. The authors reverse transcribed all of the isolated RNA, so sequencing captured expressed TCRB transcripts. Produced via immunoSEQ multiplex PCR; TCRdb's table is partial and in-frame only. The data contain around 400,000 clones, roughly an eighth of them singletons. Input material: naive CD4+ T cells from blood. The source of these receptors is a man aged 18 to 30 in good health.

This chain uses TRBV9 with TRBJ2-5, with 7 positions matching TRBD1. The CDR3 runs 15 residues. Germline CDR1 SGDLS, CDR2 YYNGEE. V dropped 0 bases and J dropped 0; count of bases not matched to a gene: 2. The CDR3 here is CASSVGGTDQETQYF. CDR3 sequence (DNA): TGTGCCAGCAGCGTAGGGGGGACAGACCAAGAGACCCAGTACTTC.

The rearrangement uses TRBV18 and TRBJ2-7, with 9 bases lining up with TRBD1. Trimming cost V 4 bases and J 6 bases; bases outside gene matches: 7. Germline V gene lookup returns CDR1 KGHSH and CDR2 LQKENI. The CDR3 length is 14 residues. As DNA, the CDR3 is TGTGCCAGCTCACAGAACAGGGGGCCAGTCGAGCAGTACTTC. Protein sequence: CASSQNRGPVEQYF.

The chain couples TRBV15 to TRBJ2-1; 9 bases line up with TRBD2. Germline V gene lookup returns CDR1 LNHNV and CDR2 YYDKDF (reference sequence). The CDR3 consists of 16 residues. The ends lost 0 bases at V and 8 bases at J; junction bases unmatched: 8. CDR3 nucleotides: TGTGCCACCAGCAGAGAGAGGGCTAGCGGGGTGGATGAGCAGTTCTTC. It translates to CATSRERASGVDEQFF.

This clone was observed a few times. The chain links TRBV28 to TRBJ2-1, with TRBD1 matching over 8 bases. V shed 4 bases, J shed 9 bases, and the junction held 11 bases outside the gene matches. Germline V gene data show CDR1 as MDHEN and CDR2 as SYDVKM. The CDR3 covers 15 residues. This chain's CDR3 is CASSSLDRGRIEQFF. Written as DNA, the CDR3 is TGTGCCAGCAGTTCCCTCGACAGGGGCAGGATTGAGCAGTTCTTC.

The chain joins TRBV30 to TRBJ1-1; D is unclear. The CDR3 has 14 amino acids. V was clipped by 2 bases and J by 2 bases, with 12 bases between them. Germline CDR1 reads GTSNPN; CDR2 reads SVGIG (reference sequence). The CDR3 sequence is CAWSTPGANTEAFF. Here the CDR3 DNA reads TGTGCCTGGAGTACTCCGGGAGCTAACACTGAAGCTTTCTTT.

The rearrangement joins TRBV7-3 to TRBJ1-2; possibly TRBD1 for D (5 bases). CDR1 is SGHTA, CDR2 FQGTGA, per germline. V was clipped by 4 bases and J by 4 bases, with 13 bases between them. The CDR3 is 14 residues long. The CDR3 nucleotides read TGTGCCAGCAGCTCCACAGGTTCCCTCTATGGCTACACCTTC. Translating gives CASSSTGSLYGYTF.

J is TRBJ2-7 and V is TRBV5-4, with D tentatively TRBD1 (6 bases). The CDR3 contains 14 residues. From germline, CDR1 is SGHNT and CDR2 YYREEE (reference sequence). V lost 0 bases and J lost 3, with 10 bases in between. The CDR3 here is CASSLVDRSYEQYF. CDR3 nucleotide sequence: TGTGCCAGCAGCTTGGTAGACAGGAGCTACGAGCAGTACTTC.

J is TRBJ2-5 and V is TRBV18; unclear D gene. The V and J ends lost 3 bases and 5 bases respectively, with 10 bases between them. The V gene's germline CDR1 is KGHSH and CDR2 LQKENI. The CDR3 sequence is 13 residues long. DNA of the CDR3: TGTGCCAGCTCACCGACGAGGCGCGAGACCCAGTACTTC. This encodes CASSPTRRETQYF.

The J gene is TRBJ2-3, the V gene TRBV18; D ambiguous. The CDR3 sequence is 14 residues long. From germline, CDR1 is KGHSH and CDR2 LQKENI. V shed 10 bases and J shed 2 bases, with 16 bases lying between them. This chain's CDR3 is CATRRGTPTDTQYF. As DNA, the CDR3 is TGTGCCACCCGACGAGGAACTCCCACAGATACGCAGTATTTT. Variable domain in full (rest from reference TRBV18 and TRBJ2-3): NAGVMQNPRHLVRRRGQEARLRCSPMKGHSHVYWYRQLPEEGLKFMVYLQKENIIDESGMPKERFSAEFPKEGPSILRIQQVVRGDSAAYFCATRRGTPTDTQYFGPGTRLTVL.

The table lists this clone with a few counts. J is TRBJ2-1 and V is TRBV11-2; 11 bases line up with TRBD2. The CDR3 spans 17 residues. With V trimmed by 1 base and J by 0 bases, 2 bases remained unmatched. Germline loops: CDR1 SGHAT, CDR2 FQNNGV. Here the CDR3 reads CASSLGSGRDSYNEQFF. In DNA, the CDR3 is TGTGCCAGCAGCTTAGGTAGCGGGAGGGACTCCTACAATGAGCAGTTCTTC.

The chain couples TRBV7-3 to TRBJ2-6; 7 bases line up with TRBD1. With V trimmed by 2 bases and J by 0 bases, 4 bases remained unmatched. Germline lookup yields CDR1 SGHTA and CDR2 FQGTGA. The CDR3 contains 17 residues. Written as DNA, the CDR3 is TGTGCCAGCAGCTTAGTGGGACAGAGCTCTGGGGCCAACGTCCTGACTTTC. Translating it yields CASSLVGQSSGANVLTF. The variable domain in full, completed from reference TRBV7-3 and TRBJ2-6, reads GAGVSQTPSNKVTEKGKYVELRCDPISGHTALYWYRQSLGQGPEFLIYFQGTGAADDSGLPNDRFFAVRPEGSVSTLKIQRTERGDSAVYLCASSLVGQSSGANVLTFGAGSRLTVL.